This is a list of T cell receptor beta chains from one sample in a study of identical twins. Each CDR3 protein is one row after TCRdb ran MiXCR on the 5' RACE reads. The data contain 600,000 to 800,000 distinct CDR3 sequences, around 20% of them singletons. These data were also filed under a second study, of T cells expressing NK-cell markers.

The sample was PBMCs. Source of these receptors: a young woman in good health. The conserved cysteine and the conserved F or W are not part of the CDR3 here.

v_gene,CDR3aa
TRBV20-1,SAQPGGYEQY
TRBV6-5,ASSYSGQGPTDTQY
TRBV20-1,SASGQGGGIQY
TRBV7-2,ASSNPLREQY
TRBV29-1,SVHAGGQGEQY
TRBV29-1,SAPDFGNTEAF
TRBV6-2/TRBV6-3,ASSYPTSGITSYNEQF
TRBV12-3/TRBV12-4,ASTLEGEQF
TRBV20-1,SAIRGQGSYEQY
TRBV13,ASSPPRANEQF
TRBV6-1,ASLQGSSYNEQF
TRBV25-1,ASSESLAASYNEQF
TRBV4-3,ASSLKSPSGSSSNEQF
TRBV5-1,ASSGGAGGLGDTQY
TRBV27,ASRRQINQPQH
TRBV20-1,SAEGQGQETQY
TRBV7-9,ASTPGLAGLYEQY
TRBV12-3/TRBV12-4,ASSANSGEETQY
TRBV29-1,SVQNRWSSEQY
TRBV29-1,SVPSGTGWGEQF
TRBV20-1,SAAAGTYEQY
TRBV25-1,ASGRTRSYEQY
TRBV7-9,ASSLTTGGRDEQF
TRBV15,ATSSRQQNTEAF
TRBV4-1,ASSQDYGVYTGELF
TRBV12-3/TRBV12-4,ASTPTLNYGYT